This TCR beta chain stems from a study of blood T cells in healthy people across ages. Then a second PCR, running about 6 to 12 cycles, was carried out with a sample-barcoded 5' primer and a J-beta primer mix. MiXCR, applied by TCRdb to the 5' RACE reads, yields one record per CDR3 protein. Of some 790,000 distinct CDR3 sequences in the sample, under 30% were seen once. Germline V CDR1 and CDR2: DFQATT, SNEGSKA (reference sequence). The J segment lost 4 bases and the V segment lost 0 bases, leaving 8 bases of the junction unmatched. The CDR3 loop spans 16 amino acids. This clonotype was recorded many times.

The rearrangement links TRBV20-1 to TRBJ2-5; 10 nucleotides align to TRBD1. The sample was blood. This TCR came from a woman of 80 years or more in good health. As DNA, the CDR3 is TGCAGTGCTAGAGAGTGGGACAGGGGCCCGACAGAGACCCAGTACTTC. It translates to CSAREWDRGPTETQYF.